The 7 T cell receptor beta chains presented below share a single source sample, sequenced in a study of patients and donors after allogeneic stem cell transplantation. TCRdb fed the RT-PCR reads into MiXCR, producing one record per CDR3 protein. The profile shows about 810 distinct CDR3 sequences, roughly 0.8% of them singletons. Input material: blood, either unsorted or a sorted T cell fraction (not recorded which). These receptors were collected from a human donor who was either an allogeneic HSCT recipient or a stem cell or donor lymphocyte infusion donor (not recorded which). It is not recorded whose cells these are; they may come from a transplant donor.

The V gene is TRBV18, the J gene TRBJ2-3; tentative D call: TRBD1 (6 bases). Trimming cost V 4 bases and J 2 bases, with 13 bases left between them. The CDR3 loop spans 15 amino acids. Germline loops: CDR1 KGHSH, CDR2 LQKENI. Here the CDR3 DNA reads TGTGCCAGCTCACTAGGACAGACCTCCACAGATACGCAGTATTTT. Translated: CASSLGQTSTDTQYF.

The sample holds a few counts of this clonotype. This rearrangement joins TRBV5-6 to TRBJ2-3; the D call may be TRBD1 or TRBD2 (7 bases each). Looked up from germline, CDR1 is SGHDT and CDR2 is YYEEEE. Between the trimmed V and J ends, which lost 3 bases and 0 bases, there was a span of 11 bases. The CDR3 runs 15 residues. The CDR3 region has the DNA TGTGCCAGCAGCTCGGGGGGACAGAGCACAGATACGCAGTATTTT. It is translated as CASSSGGQSTDTQYF. Drawing the rest from reference TRBV5-6 and TRBJ2-3, the complete variable domain is DAGVTQSPTHLIKTRGQQVTLRCSPKSGHDTVSWYQQALGQGPQFIFQYYEEEERQRGNFPDRFSGHQFPNYSSELNVNALLLGDSALYLCASSSGGQSTDTQYFGPGTRLTVL.

This clonotype was observed a handful of times. The gene calls are TRBV7-8 and TRBJ2-1; D remains unclear. Germline loops: CDR1 SGHVS, CDR2 FQNEAQ. With 5 bases removed from V and 6 bases from J, the gap between germline ends came to 20 bases. CDR3 size: 16 residues. Here the CDR3 DNA reads TGTGCCAGCAGCCTACGACCGAGGCTAGGGTCCAATGAGCAGTTCTTC. It specifies CASSLRPRLGSNEQFF.

This clonotype counts as medium-sized (0.01 to 0.1%). The chain recombines TRBV4-3 with TRBJ2-1; D is unclear. V was shortened by 0 bases and J by 6 bases, with 12 bases between the two germline ends. The CDR3 covers 15 residues. Germline CDR1 reads LGHNA; CDR2 reads YSLEER. In nucleotides, the CDR3 is TGCGCCAGCAGCCAAGATGGTAATAGACTCAATGAGCAGTTCTTC. This encodes CASSQDGNRLNEQFF.

This clonotype is termed medium-sized. This chain uses TRBV12-3 or TRBV12-4 with TRBJ2-5; tentative D call: TRBD2 (6 bases). V was shortened by 0 bases and J by 3 bases, with 8 bases between the two germline ends. This CDR3 has 14 amino acids. This CDR3 is CASSLASGKETQYF. The CDR3 DNA reads TGTGCCAGCAGTTTAGCTAGCGGTAAAGAGACCCAGTACTTC.

This clonotype is medium-sized in the sample. The chain combines TRBV3-1 with TRBJ2-3; weak D call: TRBD1 (6 bases). Trimming removed 1 base from V and 6 bases from J, with 11 bases in between. The germline V gene has CDR1 LGHDT and CDR2 YNNKEL (reference sequence). The CDR3 runs 14 residues. CDR3 sequence: CASSQVGTSDTQYF. CDR3 bases: TGTGCCAGCAGCCAAGTAGGGACATCTGATACGCAGTATTTT.

This clonotype has a handful of counts. This chain uses TRBV4-1 with TRBJ2-7; D may match TRBD1 or TRBD2 (5 bases each). Germline V gene sequence: CDR1 MGHRA, CDR2 YSYEKL. V was trimmed by 0 bases and J by 3 bases, leaving 15 bases between them. The CDR3 totals 16 residues. The CDR3 sequence: CASSQEFGTENYEQYF. In nucleotides, the CDR3 is TGCGCCAGCAGCCAAGAATTCGGGACGGAGAACTACGAGCAGTACTTC.